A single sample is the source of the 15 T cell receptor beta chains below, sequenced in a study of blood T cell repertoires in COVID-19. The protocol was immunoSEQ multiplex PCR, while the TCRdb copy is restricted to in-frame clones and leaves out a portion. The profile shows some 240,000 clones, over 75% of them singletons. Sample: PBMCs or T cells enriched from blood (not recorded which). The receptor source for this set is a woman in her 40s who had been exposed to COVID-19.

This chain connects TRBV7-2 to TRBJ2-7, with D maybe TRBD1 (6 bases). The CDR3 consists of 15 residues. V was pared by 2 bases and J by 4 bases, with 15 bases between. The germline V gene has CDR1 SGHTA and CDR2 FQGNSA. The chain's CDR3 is CASSLRQDGSYEQYF. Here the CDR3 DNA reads TGTGCCAGCAGCTTACGACAGGATGGTAGTTACGAGCAGTACTTC.

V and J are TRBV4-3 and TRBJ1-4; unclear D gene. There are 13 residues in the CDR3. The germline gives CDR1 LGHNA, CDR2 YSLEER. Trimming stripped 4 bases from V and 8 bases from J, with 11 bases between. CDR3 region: CASSPAPGEKLFF. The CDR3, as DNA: TGCGCCAGCAGCCCCGCTCCGGGGGAAAAACTGTTTTTT.

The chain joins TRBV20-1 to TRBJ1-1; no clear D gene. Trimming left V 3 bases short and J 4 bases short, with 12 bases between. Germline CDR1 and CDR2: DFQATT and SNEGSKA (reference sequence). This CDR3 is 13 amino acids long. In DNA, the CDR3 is TGCAGTGCTAGTCGGGAGCCGGCCACTGAAGCTTTCTTT. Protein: CSASREPATEAFF.

For the CDR3, the DNA is TGTGCCAGCAGCAAAGGCAGTAGGACAGGGGGCAGGTCTGGGGCCAACGTCCTGACTTTC. This translates into CASSKGSRTGGRSGANVLTF. The rearrangement links TRBV21-1 to TRBJ2-6; the table calls TRBD1, which could not be checked here. TRBV21-1 is a pseudogene. This CDR3 spans 20 amino acids.

This chain's CDR3 is CASTRTPGTGLAKNIQYF. CDR3 bases: TGCGCCAGCACCCGAACTCCCGGGACAGGATTAGCCAAAAACATTCAGTACTTC. The rearrangement joins TRBV4-1 to TRBJ2-4; 8 bases fit TRBD1. Germline V gene data show CDR1 as MGHRA and CDR2 as YSYEKL. The CDR3 extends over 18 amino acids. Germline trimming cut 7 bases from V and 0 bases from J; bases unmatched to any gene: 14.

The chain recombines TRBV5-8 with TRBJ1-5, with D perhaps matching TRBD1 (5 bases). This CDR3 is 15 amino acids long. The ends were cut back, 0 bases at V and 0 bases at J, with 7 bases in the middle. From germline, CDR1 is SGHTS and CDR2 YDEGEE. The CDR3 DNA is TGTGCCAGCAGCTTGGGACAGTATAGCAATCAGCCCCAGCATTTT. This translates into CASSLGQYSNQPQHF.

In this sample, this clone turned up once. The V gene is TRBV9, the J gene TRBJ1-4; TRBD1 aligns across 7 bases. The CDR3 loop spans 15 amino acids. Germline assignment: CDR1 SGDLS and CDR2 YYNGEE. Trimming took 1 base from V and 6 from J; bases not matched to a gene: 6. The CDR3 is CASSVLTGPDEKLFF. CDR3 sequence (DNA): TGTGCCAGCAGCGTACTGACAGGGCCGGATGAAAAACTGTTTTTT.

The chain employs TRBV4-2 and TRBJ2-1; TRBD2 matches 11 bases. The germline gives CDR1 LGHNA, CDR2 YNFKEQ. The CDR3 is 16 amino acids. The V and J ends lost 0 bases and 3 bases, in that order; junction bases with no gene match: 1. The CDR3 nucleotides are TGTGCCAGCAGCCAAGACGGACTAGCGGGCTACAATGAGCAGTTCTTC. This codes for CASSQDGLAGYNEQFF.

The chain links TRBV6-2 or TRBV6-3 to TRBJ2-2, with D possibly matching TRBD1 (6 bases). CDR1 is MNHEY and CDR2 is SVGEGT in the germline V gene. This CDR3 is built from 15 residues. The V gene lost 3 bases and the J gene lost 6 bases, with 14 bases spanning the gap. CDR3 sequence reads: CASSYHNRAAGELFF. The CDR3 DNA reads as TGTGCCAGCAGTTATCACAACAGGGCCGCCGGGGAGCTGTTTTTT.

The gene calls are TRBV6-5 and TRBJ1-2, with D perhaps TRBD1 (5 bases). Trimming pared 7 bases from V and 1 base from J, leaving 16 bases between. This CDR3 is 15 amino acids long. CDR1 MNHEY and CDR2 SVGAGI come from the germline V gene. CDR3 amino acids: CASKKGGASNYGYTF. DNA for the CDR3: TGTGCCAGCAAGAAGGGAGGGGCCAGTAACTATGGCTACACCTTC.

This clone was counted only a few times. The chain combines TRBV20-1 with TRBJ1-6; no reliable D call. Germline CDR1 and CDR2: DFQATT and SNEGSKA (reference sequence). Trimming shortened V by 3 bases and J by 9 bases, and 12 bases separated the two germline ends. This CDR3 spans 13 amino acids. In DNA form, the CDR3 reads TGCAGTGCTAGTTACATGGCGGGTTCACCCCTCCACTTT. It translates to CSASYMAGSPLHF.

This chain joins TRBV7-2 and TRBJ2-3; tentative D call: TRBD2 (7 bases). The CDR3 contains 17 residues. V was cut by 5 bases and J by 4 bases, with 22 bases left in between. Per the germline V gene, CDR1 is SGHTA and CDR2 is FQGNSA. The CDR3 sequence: CASSNWDGGGPPDTQYF. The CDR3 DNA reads TGTGCCAGCAGCAATTGGGATGGGGGGGGGCCACCAGATACGCAGTATTTT.

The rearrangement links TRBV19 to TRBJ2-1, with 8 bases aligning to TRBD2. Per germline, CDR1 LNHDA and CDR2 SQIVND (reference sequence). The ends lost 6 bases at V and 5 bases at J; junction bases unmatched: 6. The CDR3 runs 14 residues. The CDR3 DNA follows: TGTGCCAGTAGATCGAGACTAGCGAACAATGAGCAGTTCTTC. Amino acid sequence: CASRSRLANNEQFF. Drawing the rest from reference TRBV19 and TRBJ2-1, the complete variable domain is DGGITQSPKYLFRKEGQNVTLSCEQNLNHDAMYWYRQDPGQGLRLIYYSQIVNDFQKGDIAEGYSVSREKKESFPLTVTSAQKNPTAFYLCASRSRLANNEQFFGPGTRLTVL.

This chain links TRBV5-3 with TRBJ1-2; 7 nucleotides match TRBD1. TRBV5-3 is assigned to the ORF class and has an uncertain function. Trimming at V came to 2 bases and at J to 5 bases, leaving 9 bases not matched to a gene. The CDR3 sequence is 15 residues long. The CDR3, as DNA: TGTGCCAGAAGCTTTACAGGGGAAGGGTCGTATGGCTACACCTTC. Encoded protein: CARSFTGEGSYGYTF.

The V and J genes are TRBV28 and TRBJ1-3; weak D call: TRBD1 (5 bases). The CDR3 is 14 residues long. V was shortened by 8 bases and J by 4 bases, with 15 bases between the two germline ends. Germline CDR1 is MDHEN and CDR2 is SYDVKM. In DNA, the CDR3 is TGTGCCAGCGGGGACTGGCTCGCGGGAAACACCATATATTTT. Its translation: CASGDWLAGNTIYF. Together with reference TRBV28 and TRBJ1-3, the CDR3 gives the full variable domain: DVKVTQSSRYLVKRTGEKVFLECVQDMDHENMFWYRQDPGLGLRLIYFSYDVKMKEKGDIPEGYSVSREKKERFSLILESASTNQTSMYLCASGDWLAGNTIYFGEGSWLTVV.